Reported below is one TCR beta chain. As originally analysed: Nucleated cell counts were estimated from reference gene primer amplification. Generated by immunoSEQ multiplex PCR, the TCRdb table keeps only in-frame clones and is missing some. Clone size and V and J calls were adopted from that table, with D and trimming inferred from the DNA. The sample lists roughly 160,000 clones, around 81% occurring once. This entry belongs to a study of blood T cell repertoires in COVID-19. CDR3 length: 14 residues. Per germline, CDR1 KGHDR and CDR2 SFDVKD. Deletions cut 4 bases from V and 5 bases from J, with 13 bases between.

The origin of this receptor is a man aged 65 to 79 with active or convalescent COVID-19. Sequencing input: peripheral blood. This chain links TRBV24-1 with TRBJ2-5; possibly TRBD1 for D (5 bases). The CDR3 is CATSEAGLGETQYF. CDR3 nucleotides: TGTGCCACCAGTGAGGCAGGGTTAGGGGAGACCCAGTACTTC.